This T cell receptor beta chain was recovered during a study of shared T cell receptors in the human thymus. Libraries were prepared by immunoSEQ multiplex PCR; TCRdb keeps only in-frame clonotypes and omits some of them. The sample lists 600,000 to 900,000 clones, 70% to 90% occurring once. The germline CDR1 and CDR2 sequences are SGHTA and FQGNSA. The trim removed 1 base at V and 2 bases at J, leaving 5 bases unmatched. CDR3 length: 16 amino acids. These data were also filed under a second study, of human thymus T cells. As reported in that work: Related work found strong thymic repertoire overlap between unrelated individuals.

The sequence was obtained from a girl less than two years old with a congenital heart defect. The chain has TRBV7-2 and TRBJ1-1; 9 bases are shared with TRBD1. The sample was thymocytes. In DNA form, the CDR3 reads TGTGCCAGCAGCTTAGAACACAGGGGGCCCAACACTGAAGCTTTCTTT. It yields the protein CASSLEHRGPNTEAFF.